Described below is a single TCR beta chain sequence and its context. This record comes from a study of T-cell reconstitution after alpha-beta-depleted transplantation in children. Preparation of the TCRbeta library involved a method that used unique molecular identifiers. One entry per CDR3 protein results from TCRdb running MiXCR on the PCR reads. The table includes more than 450,000 distinct CDR3 sequences, around 20% detected once. The germline CDR1 and CDR2 sequences are MGHRA and YSYEKL. The CDR3 sequence is 17 residues long. Trimming at V came to 4 bases and at J to 4 bases, leaving 16 bases not matched to a gene.

The clonotype comes from a human donor who donated a stem cell graft to a child with acute lymphoblastic leukemia. The sequencing used PBMCs from the stem cell graft donor, collected from the stem cell graft. The genes are TRBV4-1 and TRBJ2-7; 7 bases are a match to TRBD2. CDR3 region: CASSPSWGVGRFYEQYF. CDR3 DNA: TGCGCCAGCAGCCCCTCATGGGGGGTCGGGAGGTTTTACGAGCAGTACTTC.